These 10 T cell receptor beta chains originate from one sample sequenced in a study of cytomegalovirus exposure and HLA in healthy donors. The repertoire was sequenced with immunoSEQ multiplex PCR; TCRdb's copy has only in-frame clones and lacks some. The table has roughly 120,000 clones, about 85% seen once. The sample was PBMCs. The receptors were gathered from a woman between 25 and 40 years old in good health and CMV-seronegative.

This chain uses TRBV5-1 with TRBJ2-1; 10 bases align to TRBD2. The CDR3 has 17 amino acids. Germline CDR1 is SGHRS and CDR2 is YFSETQ. After removal of 3 bases from V and 3 bases from J, the junction contained 9 bases not matched to a gene. CDR3 region: CASSSEALAGVYNEQFF. The CDR3 DNA is TGCGCCAGCAGCTCTGAAGCCCTAGCGGGGGTCTACAATGAGCAGTTCTTC.

The chain links TRBV7-2 to TRBJ2-7, with a weak D call TRBD2 (5 bases). The germline V and J ends were trimmed by 1 base and 6 bases, with 13 bases remaining between them. The CDR3 sequence is 14 residues long. Germline V gene lookup returns CDR1 SGHTA and CDR2 FQGNSA. The CDR3 DNA follows: TGTGCCAGCAGCTTAGATCCGGGGTTTGGCGAGCAGTACTTC. This encodes CASSLDPGFGEQYF.

The chain joins TRBV7-9 to TRBJ2-7; TRBD2 matches at 9 bases. CDR3 length: 16 residues. With 0 bases clipped from V and 0 bases from J, the junction kept 3 bases outside the gene matches. The germline V gene encodes CDR1 SEHNR and CDR2 FQNEAQ (reference sequence). This CDR3 reads CASSLALAGISYEQYF. Here the CDR3 DNA reads TGTGCCAGCAGCTTAGCGCTAGCGGGGATCTCCTACGAGCAGTACTTC.

The rearrangement uses TRBV15 and TRBJ1-3; D call uncertain. CDR1 is LNHNV and CDR2 is YYDKDF in the germline V gene (reference sequence). This CDR3 spans 15 amino acids. The V end lost 0 bases, the J end lost 4 bases, and 10 bases lay between the germline ends. In DNA, the CDR3 is TGTGCCACCAGCAGAGATAGGCAGGCGGGAAACACCATATATTTT. This codes for CATSRDRQAGNTIYF.

The chain recombines TRBV5-1 with TRBJ2-1; maybe TRBD2 (6 bases). The germline V and J ends were trimmed by 2 bases and 0 bases, with 9 bases remaining between them. Germline-derived CDR1 and CDR2 are SGHRS and YFSETQ. This CDR3 contains 15 residues. CDR3 sequence reads: CASSLDGSSYNEQFF. CDR3 DNA sequence: TGCGCCAGCAGCTTAGACGGGAGCTCCTACAATGAGCAGTTCTTC.

The chain has TRBV19 and TRBJ2-3, with D possibly being TRBD1 (6 bases). The CDR3 runs to 13 residues. The germline V gene encodes CDR1 LNHDA and CDR2 SQIVND (reference sequence). Between the trimmed V and J ends, which lost 8 bases and 0 bases, there was a span of 9 bases. The CDR3 sequence: CASGTTSTDTQYF. The CDR3 region has the DNA TGTGCCAGTGGGACAACTAGCACAGATACGCAGTATTTT.

V usage is TRBV7-2 and J usage is TRBJ1-3; D perhaps matches TRBD1 (5 bases). Trimming removed 5 bases from V and 10 bases from J, with 18 bases in between. This CDR3 contains 14 residues. CDR1 is SGHTA and CDR2 is FQGNSA in the germline V gene. The CDR3 loop is CASSRDHGGDTIYF. Written as DNA, the CDR3 is TGTGCCAGCAGCAGGGACCACGGGGGGGATACCATATATTTT.

The chain combines TRBV18 with TRBJ1-6; TRBD1 matches at 8 bases. The V gene's germline CDR1 is KGHSH and CDR2 LQKENI. V lost 6 bases and J lost 5; bases outside the gene matches: 9. The CDR3 loop spans 16 amino acids. CDR3 loop: CASSPGQGRNNSPLHF. CDR3 bases: TGTGCCAGCTCCCCCGGACAGGGACGAAATAATTCACCCCTCCACTTT.

The chain employs TRBV6-5 and TRBJ1-3; D unresolved. Germline V gene data show CDR1 as MNHEY and CDR2 as SVGAGI. Trimming removed 4 bases from V and 2 bases from J, with 9 bases in between. The CDR3 covers 14 residues. The CDR3 nucleotides read TGTGCCAGCAGTTCGACTGCGACTGGAAACACCATATATTTT. This codes for CASSSTATGNTIYF.

This rearrangement joins TRBV10-3 to TRBJ1-3, with 7 bases aligning to TRBD1. The CDR3 spans 16 residues. Germline loops: CDR1 ENHRY, CDR2 SYGVKD. V shed 8 bases and J 1 base; nucleotides not matched to a gene: 11. This CDR3 reads CAIGETGRISGNTIYF. The DNA for the CDR3 is TGTGCCATCGGGGAGACAGGGCGGATATCTGGAAACACCATATATTTT.